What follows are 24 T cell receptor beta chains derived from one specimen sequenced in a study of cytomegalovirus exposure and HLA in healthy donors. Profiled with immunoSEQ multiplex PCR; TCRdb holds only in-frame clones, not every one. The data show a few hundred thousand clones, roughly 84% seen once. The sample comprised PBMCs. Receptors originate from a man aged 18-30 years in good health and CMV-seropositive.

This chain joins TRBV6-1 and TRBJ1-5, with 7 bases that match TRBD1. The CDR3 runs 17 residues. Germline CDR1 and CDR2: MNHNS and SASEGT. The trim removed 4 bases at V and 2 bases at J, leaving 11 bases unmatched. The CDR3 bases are TGTGCCAGCAGTGCCCGAGACAGGGAAGTAGGCAATCAGCCCCAGCATTTT. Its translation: CASSARDREVGNQPQHF.

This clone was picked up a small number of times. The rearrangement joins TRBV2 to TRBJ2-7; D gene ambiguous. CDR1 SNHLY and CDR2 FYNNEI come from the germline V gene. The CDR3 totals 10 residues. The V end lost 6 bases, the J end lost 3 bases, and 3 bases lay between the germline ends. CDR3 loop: CASSLYEQYF. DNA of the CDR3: TGTGCCAGCAGCCTCTACGAGCAGTACTTC.

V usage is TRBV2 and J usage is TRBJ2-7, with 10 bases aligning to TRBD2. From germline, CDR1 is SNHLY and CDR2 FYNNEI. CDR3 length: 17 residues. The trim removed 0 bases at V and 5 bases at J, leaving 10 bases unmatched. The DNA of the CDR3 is TGTGCCAGCAGTGAAGCGCTACTCCTAGCGGGAGTTGACGAGCAGTACTTC. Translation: CASSEALLLAGVDEQYF.

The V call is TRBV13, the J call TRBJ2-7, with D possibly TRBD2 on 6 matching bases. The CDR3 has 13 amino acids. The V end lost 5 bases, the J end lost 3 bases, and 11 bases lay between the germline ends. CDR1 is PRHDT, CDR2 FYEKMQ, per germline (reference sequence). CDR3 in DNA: TGTGCCAGCAGCATCACTAGCTACTACGAGCAGTACTTC. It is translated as CASSITSYYEQYF.

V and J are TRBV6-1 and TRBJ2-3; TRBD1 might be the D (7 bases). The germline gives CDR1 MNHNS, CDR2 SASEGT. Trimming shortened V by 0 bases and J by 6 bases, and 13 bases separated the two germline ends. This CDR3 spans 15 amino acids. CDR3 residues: CASSEAGGGPDTQYF. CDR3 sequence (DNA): TGTGCCAGCAGTGAAGCAGGAGGGGGCCCCGATACGCAGTATTTT.

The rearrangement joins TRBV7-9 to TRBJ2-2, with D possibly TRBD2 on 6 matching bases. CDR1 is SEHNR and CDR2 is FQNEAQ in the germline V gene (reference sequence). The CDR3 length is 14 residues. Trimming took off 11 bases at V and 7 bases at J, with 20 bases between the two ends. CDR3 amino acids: CAGTRLDGGGELFF. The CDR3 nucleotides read TGTGCCGGCACTCGCCTTGACGGGGGCGGGGAGCTGTTTTTT.

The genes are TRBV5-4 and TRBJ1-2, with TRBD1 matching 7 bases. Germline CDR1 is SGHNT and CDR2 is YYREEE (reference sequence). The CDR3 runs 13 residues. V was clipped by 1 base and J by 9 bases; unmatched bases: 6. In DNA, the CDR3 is TGTGCCAGCAGCTTGCGAACAGGGGATAGCTACACCTTC. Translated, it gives CASSLRTGDSYTF.

CDR3 DNA: TGTGCCAGCTCACCAGTTGGTAGCGGGAGCCCCGGGGAGCTGTTTTTT. Amino acids: CASSPVGSGSPGELFF. V usage is TRBV18 and J usage is TRBJ2-2; 9 bases match TRBD2. Germline lookup yields CDR1 KGHSH and CDR2 LQKENI. V lost 2 bases, J lost 6 bases, and 7 bases stayed unmatched. This CDR3 has 16 residues.

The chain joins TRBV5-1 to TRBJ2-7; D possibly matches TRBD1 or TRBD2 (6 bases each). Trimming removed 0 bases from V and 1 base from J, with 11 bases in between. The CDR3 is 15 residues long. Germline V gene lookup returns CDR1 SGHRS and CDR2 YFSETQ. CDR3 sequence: CASSLDWRGSYEQYF. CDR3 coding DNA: TGCGCCAGCAGCTTGGATTGGAGGGGGTCCTACGAGCAGTACTTC.

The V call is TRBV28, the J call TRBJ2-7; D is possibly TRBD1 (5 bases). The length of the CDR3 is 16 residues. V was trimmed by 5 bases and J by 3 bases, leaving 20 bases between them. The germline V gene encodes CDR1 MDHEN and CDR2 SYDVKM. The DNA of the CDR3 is TGTGCCAGCAGTCAGGGTTTGTCGATATCCCGCTACGAGCAGTACTTC. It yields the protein CASSQGLSISRYEQYF. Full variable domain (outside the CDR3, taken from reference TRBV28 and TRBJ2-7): DVKVTQSSRYLVKRTGEKVFLECVQDMDHENMFWYRQDPGLGLRLIYFSYDVKMKEKGDIPEGYSVSREKKERFSLILESASTNQTSMYLCASSQGLSISRYEQYFGPGTRLTVT.

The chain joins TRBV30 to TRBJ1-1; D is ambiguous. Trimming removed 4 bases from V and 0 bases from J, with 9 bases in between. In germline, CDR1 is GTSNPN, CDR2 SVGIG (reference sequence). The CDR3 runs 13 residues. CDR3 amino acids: CAWTMGLNTEAFF. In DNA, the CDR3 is TGTGCCTGGACGATGGGTTTGAACACTGAAGCTTTCTTT.

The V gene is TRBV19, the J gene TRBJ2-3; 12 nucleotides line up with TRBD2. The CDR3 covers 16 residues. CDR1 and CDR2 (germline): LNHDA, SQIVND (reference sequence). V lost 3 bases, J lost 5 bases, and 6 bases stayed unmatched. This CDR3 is CASSISLAGGRDTQYF. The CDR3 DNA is TGTGCCAGTAGTATTAGTCTAGCGGGAGGGCGAGATACGCAGTATTTT.

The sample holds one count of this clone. The CDR3 nucleotides read TGTGCCAGCAGCACCCGGGACGGAAGCACAGATACGCAGTATTTT. This codes for CASSTRDGSTDTQYF. The J gene is TRBJ2-3, the V gene TRBV9; D may be TRBD1 or TRBD2 (5 bases each). Germline values: CDR1 SGDLS, CDR2 YYNGEE. CDR3 size: 15 residues. The germline V and J ends were trimmed by 4 bases and 0 bases, with 12 bases remaining between them.

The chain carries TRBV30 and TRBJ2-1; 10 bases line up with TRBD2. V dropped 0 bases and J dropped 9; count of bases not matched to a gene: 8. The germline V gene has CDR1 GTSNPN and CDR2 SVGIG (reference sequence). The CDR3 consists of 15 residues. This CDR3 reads CAWSVSSGRASEQFF. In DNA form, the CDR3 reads TGTGCCTGGAGTGTATCAAGCGGGAGGGCCAGTGAGCAGTTCTTC.

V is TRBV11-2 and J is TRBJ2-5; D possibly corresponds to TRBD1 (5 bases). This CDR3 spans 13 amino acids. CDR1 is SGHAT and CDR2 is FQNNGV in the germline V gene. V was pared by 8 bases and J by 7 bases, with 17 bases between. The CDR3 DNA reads TGTGCCAGCCGTACGGTGTTTCAGGGGACCCAGTACTTC. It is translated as CASRTVFQGTQYF.

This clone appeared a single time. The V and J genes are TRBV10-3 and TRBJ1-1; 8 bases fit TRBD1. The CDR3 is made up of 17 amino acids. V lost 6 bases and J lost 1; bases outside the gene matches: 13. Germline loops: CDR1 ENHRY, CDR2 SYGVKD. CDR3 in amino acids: CAIRVPDRAQENTEAFF. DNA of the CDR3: TGTGCCATCAGAGTCCCGGACAGGGCACAGGAGAACACTGAAGCTTTCTTT.

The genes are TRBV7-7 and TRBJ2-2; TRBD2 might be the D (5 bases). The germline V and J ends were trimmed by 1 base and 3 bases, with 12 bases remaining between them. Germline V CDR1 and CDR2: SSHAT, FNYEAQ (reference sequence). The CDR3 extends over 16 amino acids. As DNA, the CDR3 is TGTGCCAGCAGCTTAGTGGGCGGAGCGGACACCGGGGAGCTGTTTTTT. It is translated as CASSLVGGADTGELFF.

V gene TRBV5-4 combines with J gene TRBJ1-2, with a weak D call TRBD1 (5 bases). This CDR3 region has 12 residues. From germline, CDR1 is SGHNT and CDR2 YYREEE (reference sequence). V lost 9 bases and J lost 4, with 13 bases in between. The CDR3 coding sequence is TGTGCCACCGGGGGGAGTTCCTATGGCTACACCTTC. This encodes CATGGSSYGYTF.

CDR3 sequence reads: CASAFYEQYF. DNA of the CDR3: TGTGCCAGCGCGTTCTACGAGCAGTACTTC. The chain recombines TRBV21-1 with TRBJ2-7; the table calls TRBD2, which could not be checked here. TRBV21-1 is recorded as a pseudogene. CDR3 length equals 10 residues.

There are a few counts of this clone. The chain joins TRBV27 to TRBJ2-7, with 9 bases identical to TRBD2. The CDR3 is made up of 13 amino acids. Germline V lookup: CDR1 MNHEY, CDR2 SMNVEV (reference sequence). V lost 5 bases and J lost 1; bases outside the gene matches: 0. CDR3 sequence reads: CASSLAGSYEQYF. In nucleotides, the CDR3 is TGTGCCAGCAGTCTAGCGGGGTCCTACGAGCAGTACTTC.

The CDR3 sequence: CASSKGQGNTEAFF. The CDR3, as DNA: TGTGCCAGCAGTAAGGGACAGGGGAACACTGAAGCTTTCTTT. The gene calls are TRBV6-5 and TRBJ1-1; 9 positions agree with TRBD1. V was pared by 5 bases and J by 1 base, with 2 bases of the junction left unmatched. Germline V gives CDR1 MNHEY, CDR2 SVGAGI. CDR3 length: 14 residues.

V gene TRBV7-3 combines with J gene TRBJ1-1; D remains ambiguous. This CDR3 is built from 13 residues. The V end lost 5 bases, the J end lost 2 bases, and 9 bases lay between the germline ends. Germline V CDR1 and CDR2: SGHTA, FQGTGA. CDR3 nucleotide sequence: TGTGCCAGCAGCCGTGTACGAAACACTGAAGCTTTCTTT. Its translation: CASSRVRNTEAFF.

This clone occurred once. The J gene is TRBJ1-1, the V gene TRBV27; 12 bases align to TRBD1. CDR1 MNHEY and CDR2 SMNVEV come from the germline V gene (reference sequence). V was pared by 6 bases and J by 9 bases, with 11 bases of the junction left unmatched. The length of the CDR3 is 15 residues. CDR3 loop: CASRNPGQGAPQAFF. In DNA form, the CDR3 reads TGTGCCAGCAGGAATCCGGGACAGGGGGCTCCTCAAGCTTTCTTT.

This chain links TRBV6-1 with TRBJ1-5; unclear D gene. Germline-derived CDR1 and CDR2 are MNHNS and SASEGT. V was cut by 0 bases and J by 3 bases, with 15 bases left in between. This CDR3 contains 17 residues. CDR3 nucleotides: TGTGCCAGCAGTGAAGCAGGTATCGGGTTCGACAATCAGCCCCAGCATTTT. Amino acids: CASSEAGIGFDNQPQHF.